Listed below are T cell receptor beta chains from one sample, sequenced in a study of cytomegalovirus exposure and HLA in healthy donors. Libraries were prepared by immunoSEQ multiplex PCR; TCRdb keeps only in-frame clonotypes and omits some of them. Altogether about 190,000 clones are present, roughly four fifths being singletons, with the ten largest covering around 3.3%. Input material: PBMCs. Source of these receptors: a woman aged 25 to 39 in good health and CMV-seropositive. Both conserved end residues are part of each CDR3. D genes are given only for firm matches. Clone size is not always given. Where it is, it says once, few, many or a class for expanded clones.

v_call	clone_size	j_call	d_call	cdr3_nt	cdr3_aa
TRBV21-1	-	TRBJ2-7	-	TGTGCCAGCAGCAAAACCGATAGTTGGAGGGCCTACGAGCAGTACTTC	CASSKTDSWRAYEQYF
TRBV5-1	few	TRBJ1-1	-	TGCGCCAGCAGCTTGGAAGGGGTTGGGACTGAAGCTTTCTTT	CASSLEGVGTEAFF
TRBV18	once	TRBJ2-3	TRBD2	TGTGCCAGCTCACCACCGTGGACTAGCGGCACAGATACGCAGTATTTT	CASSPPWTSGTDTQYF
TRBV10-1	-	TRBJ2-5	TRBD2	TGCGCCAGCAGTGGTTTGACTAGCGGGAGACGTGAGACCCAGTACTTC	CASSGLTSGRRETQYF
TRBV11-3	-	TRBJ2-1	-	TGTGCCAGCAGCGCCCAAGGGGGCAATGAGCAGTTCTTC	CASSAQGGNEQFF
TRBV5-6	-	TRBJ2-7	TRBD1	TGTGCCAGCAGCTTGGACAGGGGTTGGTCCTACGAGCAGTACTTC	CASSLDRGWSYEQYF
TRBV10-2	once	TRBJ2-7	TRBD1	TGCGCCAGCTCGGGGGACAGGATCTACGAGCAGTACTTC	CASSGDRIYEQYF
TRBV6-5	-	TRBJ1-1	TRBD1	TGTGCCAGCAGATTAGATTTGGACAGGGGTGGGGCTTTCTTT	CASRLDLDRGGAFF
TRBV9	-	TRBJ2-3	-	TGTGCCAGCAGCGTGGAGAGTAGAGATACGCAGTATTTT	CASSVESRDTQYF
TRBV2	-	TRBJ2-7	-	TGTGCCAGCAGTGGTGGCCCTAGGAGCTCCTACGAGCAGTACTTC	CASSGGPRSSYEQYF
TRBV7-9	few	TRBJ1-1	-	TGTGCCAGCAGCTTGGGAGCAAACACTGAAGCTTTCTTT	CASSLGANTEAFF
TRBV27	-	TRBJ2-2	-	TGTGCCAGCAGTTTATCTCCCGGGACTCTTACCAACACCGGGGAGCTGTTTTTT	CASSLSPGTLTNTGELFF
TRBV7-6	-	TRBJ2-5	TRBD2	TGTGCCAGCAGCTTTCAGGCGGGAGTAGAGACCCAGTACTTC	CASSFQAGVETQYF
TRBV5-1	once	TRBJ2-5	-	TGCGCCAGCAGCTCCGTAATGGAGGGAGAGACCCAGTACTTC	CASSSVMEGETQYF
TRBV4-1	-	TRBJ1-1	-	TGCGCCAGCAGCCAAGAGGTTAGACAATTGGGCACTGAAGCTTTCTTT	CASSQEVRQLGTEAFF
TRBV6-5	-	TRBJ1-5	-	TGTGCCAGCAGTCCTTACCTGACAGATAATCAGCCCCAGCATTTT	CASSPYLTDNQPQHF
TRBV21-1	-	TRBJ2-7	-	TGTGCCAGCAGCCCCCATGGATTAGCGGGATACGAGCAGTACTTC	CASSPHGLAGYEQYF
TRBV28	-	TRBJ1-4	-	TGTGCCAGCAGTTTGGCTGTTTCAACTAATGAAAAACTGTTTTTT	CASSLAVSTNEKLFF
TRBV6-6	few	TRBJ1-4	-	TGTGCCAGCAGTTACCTCGGCGGGACGAATGGAGGAAAACTGTTTTTT	CASSYLGGTNGGKLFF
TRBV11-2	-	TRBJ1-1	TRBD1	TGTGCCAGCAGCTTACAACAGGGGAGGAACACTGAAGCTTTCTTT	CASSLQQGRNTEAFF
TRBV11-2	-	TRBJ1-2	TRBD1	TGTGCCAGCAGCGACGGGACAGGGTATGGCTACACCTTC	CASSDGTGYGYTF
TRBV10-1	-	TRBJ2-7	TRBD2	TGCGCCAGCAGTGACCGGGGGGGGTCCTACGAGCAGTACTTC	CASSDRGGSYEQYF
TRBV2	few	TRBJ2-7	-	TGTGCCAGCAGGGAGGCAGTACCCCCTACCGAGCAGTACTTC	CASREAVPPTEQYF
TRBV11-2	-	TRBJ2-7	TRBD2	TGTGCCAGCAGCTTAGCGAGCGGGCTAGCGGTTTTGGGGCAGTACTTC	CASSLASGLAVLGQYF
TRBV5-4	once	TRBJ2-7	TRBD2	TGTGCCAGCAGCTTGGGGGGGCTAGCGGGCTTATCCTACGAGCAGTACTTC	CASSLGGLAGLSYEQYF
TRBV15	-	TRBJ1-1	-	TGTGCCACCAGCAGAGGGACATCCACTGAAGCTTTCTTT	CATSRGTSTEAFF
TRBV6-1	few	TRBJ1-1	TRBD1	TGTGCCAGCAGTGCGACAGGGGGCACTGAAGCTTTCTTT	CASSATGGTEAFF
TRBV7-9	-	TRBJ2-5	-	TGTGCCAGCAGCCCGACTGGTCGGTGGGAGACCCAGTACTTC	CASSPTGRWETQYF
TRBV12-1	-	TRBJ2-7	-	TGTGCCAGCAGCGCCCCGGACAGGGTCAACGAGCAGTACTTC	CASSAPDRVNEQYF
TRBV6-6	-	TRBJ1-5	TRBD1	TGTGCCAGCACCCTCGGAGGGACAGGGAAGGAGCCCCAGCATTTT	CASTLGGTGKEPQHF
TRBV19	-	TRBJ2-7	TRBD2	TGTGCCAGTGGACTAGCGGGGGGCGAGCAGTACTTC	CASGLAGGEQYF
TRBV15	few	TRBJ2-7	-	TGTGCCACCACCAGGGGTGCGGAAGGCGACGAGCAGTACTTC	CATTRGAEGDEQYF
TRBV6-5	-	TRBJ2-1	TRBD2	TGTGCCTGCTCCCCGGGACTAGCGTTCAATGAGCAGTTCTTC	CACSPGLAFNEQFF
TRBV6-5	-	TRBJ1-2	TRBD1	TGTGCCAGCACTCGGGACAGGGGCTATGGCTACACCTTC	CASTRDRGYGYTF
TRBV6-1	-	TRBJ1-5	-	TGTGCCAGCAGCGGGACTCTTTCTCTAAATCAGCCCCAGCATTTT	CASSGTLSLNQPQHF
TRBV19	-	TRBJ2-7	TRBD1	TGTGCCAGTAGTATGGGGACAGGGGTCTACGAGCAGTACTTC	CASSMGTGVYEQYF
TRBV11-2	-	TRBJ2-1	-	TGTGCCAGCAGCTTTTACAGGGTCAATGAGCAGTTCTTC	CASSFYRVNEQFF
TRBV7-2	-	TRBJ2-1	-	TGTGCCAGCTTGCGGGGTTTTGGCAATGAGCAGTTCTTC	CASLRGFGNEQFF
TRBV12-5	-	TRBJ1-1	TRBD1	TGTGCTAGTGGGACCGGACAGGGGGCTTGGGACACTGAAGCTTTCTTT	CASGTGQGAWDTEAFF
TRBV11-3	-	TRBJ2-7	-	TGTGCCAGCAGCCCTAACGGAGCAGAAGAGCAGTACTTC	CASSPNGAEEQYF
TRBV9	-	TRBJ2-5	TRBD2	TGTGCCAGCAGCTTCCGACTAGCGGGAGGGCAAGAGACCCAGTACTTC	CASSFRLAGGQETQYF